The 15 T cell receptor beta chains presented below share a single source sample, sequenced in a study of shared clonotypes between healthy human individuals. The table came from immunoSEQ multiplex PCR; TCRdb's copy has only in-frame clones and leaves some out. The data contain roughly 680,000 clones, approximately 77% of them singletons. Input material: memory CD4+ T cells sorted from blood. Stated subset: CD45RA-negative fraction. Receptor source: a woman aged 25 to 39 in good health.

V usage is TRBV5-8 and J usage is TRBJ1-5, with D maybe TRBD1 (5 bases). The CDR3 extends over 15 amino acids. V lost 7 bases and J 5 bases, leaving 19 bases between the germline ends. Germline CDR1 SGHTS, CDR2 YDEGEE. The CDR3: CASGHSWGYDQPQHF. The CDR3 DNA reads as TGTGCCAGCGGACACTCATGGGGGTATGATCAGCCCCAGCATTTT.

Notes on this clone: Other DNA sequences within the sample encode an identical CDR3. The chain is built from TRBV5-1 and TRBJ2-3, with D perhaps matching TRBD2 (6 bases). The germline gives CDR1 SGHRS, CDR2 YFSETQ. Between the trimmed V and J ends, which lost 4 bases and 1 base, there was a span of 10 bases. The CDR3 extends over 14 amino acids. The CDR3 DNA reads TGCGCCAGCAGCCGGGGGACGGGCACAGATACGCAGTATTTT. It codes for CASSRGTGTDTQYF.

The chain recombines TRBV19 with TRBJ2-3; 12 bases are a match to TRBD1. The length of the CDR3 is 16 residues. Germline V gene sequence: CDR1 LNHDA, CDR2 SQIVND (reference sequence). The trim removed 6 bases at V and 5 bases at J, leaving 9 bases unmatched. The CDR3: CASSQTGTGGGDTQYF. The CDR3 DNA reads TGTGCCAGTAGCCAAACCGGGACAGGGGGCGGAGATACGCAGTATTTT.

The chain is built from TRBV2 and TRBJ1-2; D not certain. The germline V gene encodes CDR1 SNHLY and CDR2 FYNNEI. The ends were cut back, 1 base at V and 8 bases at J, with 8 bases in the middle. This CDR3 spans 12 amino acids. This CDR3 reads CASSEDDGGYTF. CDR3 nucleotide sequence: TGTGCCAGCAGTGAAGACGATGGGGGCTACACCTTC. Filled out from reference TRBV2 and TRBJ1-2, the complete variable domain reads EPEVTQTPSHQVTQMGQEVILRCVPISNHLYFYWYRQILGQKVEFLVSFYNNEISEKSEIFDDQFSVERPDGSNFTLKIRSTKLEDSAMYFCASSEDDGGYTFGSGTRLTVV.

Here the CDR3 reads CASLARGGVGEKLFF. The CDR3, as DNA: TGCGCCAGCCTTGCTCGAGGGGGGGTTGGTGAAAAACTGTTTTTT. The rearrangement links TRBV10-2 to TRBJ1-4, with D tentatively TRBD1 (6 bases). The V gene's germline CDR1 is WSHSY and CDR2 SAAADI. There are 15 residues in the CDR3. V was cut by 8 bases and J by 7 bases, with 20 bases left in between.

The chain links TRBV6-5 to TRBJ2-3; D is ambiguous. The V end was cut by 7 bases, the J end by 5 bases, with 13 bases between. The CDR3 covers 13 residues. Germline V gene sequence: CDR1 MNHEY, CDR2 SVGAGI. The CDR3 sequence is CASKAQNQDTQYF. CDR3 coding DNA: TGTGCCAGCAAGGCACAGAATCAAGATACGCAGTATTTT.

The CDR3 loop reads CASSDSYGYTF. The CDR3 nucleotides are TGTGCCAGCAGCGACAGCTATGGCTACACCTTC. V is TRBV2 and J is TRBJ1-2; a weak D match, TRBD1 (5 bases). This CDR3 spans 11 amino acids. V gave up 6 bases and J gave up 4 bases, with 6 bases separating them. Germline CDR1 and CDR2: SNHLY and FYNNEI.

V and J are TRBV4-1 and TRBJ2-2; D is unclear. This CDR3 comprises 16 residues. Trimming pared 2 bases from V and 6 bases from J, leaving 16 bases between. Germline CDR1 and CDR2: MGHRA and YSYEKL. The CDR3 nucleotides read TGCGCCAGCAGCCAAATTGACTCCAAGGTCGCCGGGGAGCTGTTTTTT. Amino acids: CASSQIDSKVAGELFF.

The CDR3: CASSEGSTSRYWRSTDTQYF. The DNA of the CDR3 is TGTGCCAGCAGTGAAGGTTCCACCTCGAGGTATTGGCGATCCACAGATACGCAGTATTTT. The genes are TRBV6-1 and TRBJ2-3; D gene unclear. This CDR3 comprises 20 residues. Trimming left V 1 base short and J 2 bases short, with 25 bases between. The V gene's germline CDR1 is MNHNS and CDR2 SASEGT.

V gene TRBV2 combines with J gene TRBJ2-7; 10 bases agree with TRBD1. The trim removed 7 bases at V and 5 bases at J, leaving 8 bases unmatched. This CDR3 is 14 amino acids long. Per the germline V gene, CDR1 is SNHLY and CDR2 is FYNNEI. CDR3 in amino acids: CASTPGQGENEQYF. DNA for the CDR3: TGTGCCAGCACCCCAGGACAGGGGGAAAACGAGCAGTACTTC.

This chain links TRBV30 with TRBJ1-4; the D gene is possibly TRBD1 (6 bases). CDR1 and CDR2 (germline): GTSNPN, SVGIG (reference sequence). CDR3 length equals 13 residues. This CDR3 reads CAVPTGWGEKLFF. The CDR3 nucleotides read TGTGCTGTCCCCACAGGGTGGGGAGAAAAACTGTTTTTT.

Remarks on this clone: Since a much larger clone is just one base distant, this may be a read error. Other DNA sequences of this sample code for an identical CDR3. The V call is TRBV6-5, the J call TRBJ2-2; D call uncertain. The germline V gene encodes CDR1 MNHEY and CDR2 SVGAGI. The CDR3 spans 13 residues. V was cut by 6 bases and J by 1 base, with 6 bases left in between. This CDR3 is CASRQGNTGELFF. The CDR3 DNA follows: TGTGCCAGCAGGCAAGGGAACACCGGGGAGCTGTTTTTT.

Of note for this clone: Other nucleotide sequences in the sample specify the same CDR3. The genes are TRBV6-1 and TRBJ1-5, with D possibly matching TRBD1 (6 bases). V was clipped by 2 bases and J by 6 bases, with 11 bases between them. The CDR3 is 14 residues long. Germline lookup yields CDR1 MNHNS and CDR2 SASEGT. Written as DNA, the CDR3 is TGTGCCAGCAGTGAATCGGGGGGGCCTCAGCCCCAGCATTTT. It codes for CASSESGGPQPQHF.

The CDR3 DNA reads as TGCGCCAGCAGCTTGGGAGGACTAGCGGGACAAGCCAAAAACATTCAGTACTTC. It is translated as CASSLGGLAGQAKNIQYF. The gene calls are TRBV5-1 and TRBJ2-4; 12 bases fit TRBD2. CDR3 size: 18 residues. The trim removed 0 bases at V and 0 bases at J, leaving 4 bases unmatched. In germline, CDR1 is SGHRS, CDR2 YFSETQ.

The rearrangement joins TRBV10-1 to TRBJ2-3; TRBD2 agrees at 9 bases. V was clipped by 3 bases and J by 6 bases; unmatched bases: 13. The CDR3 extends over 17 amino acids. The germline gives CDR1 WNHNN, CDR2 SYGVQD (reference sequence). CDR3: CASSDRSPGLATDTQYF. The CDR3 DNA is TGCGCCAGCAGTGATCGTTCTCCGGGACTAGCTACGGATACGCAGTATTTT.